The next 20 T cell receptor beta chains were all read from a single sample in a study of blood T cell repertoires in COVID-19. Sequencing used immunoSEQ multiplex PCR; TCRdb keeps in-frame clones, though not all of them. The data show about 200,000 clones, about 90% seen once. Sequencing used peripheral blood. Receptors originate from a man aged 40-50 years with active or convalescent COVID-19.

This rearrangement joins TRBV19 to TRBJ1-2, with D perhaps matching TRBD1 (6 bases). The CDR3 is 14 amino acids. CDR1 and CDR2 from the germline V gene are LNHDA and SQIVND (reference sequence). V was shortened by 9 bases and J by 4 bases, with 18 bases between the two germline ends. CDR3 sequence reads: CASQAGGFIYGYTF. CDR3 in DNA: TGTGCCAGCCAAGCGGGGGGCTTCATCTATGGCTACACCTTC.

This chain joins TRBV7-9 and TRBJ1-2; 8 nucleotides agree with TRBD1. The J segment lost 2 bases and the V segment lost 10 bases, leaving 9 bases of the junction unmatched. This CDR3 contains 14 residues. Per germline, CDR1 SEHNR and CDR2 FQNEAQ (reference sequence). The CDR3, as DNA: TGTGCCACCCCCCAGGACAGGGAAAACTATGGCTACACCTTC. It codes for CATPQDRENYGYTF.

This chain links TRBV11-2 with TRBJ1-1; D is perhaps TRBD1 (6 bases). V was cut by 3 bases and J by 4 bases, with 9 bases left in between. CDR3 length: 13 amino acids. Germline assignment: CDR1 SGHAT and CDR2 FQNNGV. In DNA form, the CDR3 reads TGTGCCAGCAGCTTTGGACAGACCACTGAAGCTTTCTTT. Translation gives CASSFGQTTEAFF.

V usage is TRBV6-6 and J usage is TRBJ2-5; 7 nucleotides match TRBD2. V dropped 5 bases and J dropped 5; count of bases not matched to a gene: 14. The CDR3 spans 16 residues. Germline CDR1 and CDR2: MNHNY and SVGAGI (reference sequence). The CDR3 loop is CASSGTSVGSRETQYF. The CDR3 nucleotides are TGTGCCAGCAGTGGAACTAGCGTGGGGAGTCGGGAGACCCAGTACTTC.

This clone is a singleton in its sample. The chain links TRBV2 to TRBJ1-1, with a tentative D call TRBD1 (5 bases). Trimming pared 10 bases from V and 1 base from J, leaving 13 bases between. The CDR3 covers 13 residues. Germline V CDR1 and CDR2: SNHLY, FYNNEI. CDR3 protein: CANTDQGNTEAFF. The CDR3 coding sequence is TGTGCCAACACCGACCAGGGGAACACTGAAGCTTTCTTT. The full variable domain, with the rest looked up from reference TRBV2 and TRBJ1-1, is EPEVTQTPSHQVTQMGQEVILRCVPISNHLYFYWYRQILGQKVEFLVSFYNNEISEKSEIFDDQFSVERPDGSNFTLKIRSTKLEDSAMYFCANTDQGNTEAFFGQGTRLTVV.

The chain joins TRBV6-5 to TRBJ1-2; possible D gene TRBD1, 6 bases. Germline-derived CDR1 and CDR2 are MNHEY and SVGAGI. Deletions cut 5 bases from V and 4 bases from J, with 17 bases between. CDR3 length equals 15 residues. CDR3 protein: CASSQTNRDPYGYTF. The CDR3 nucleotides are TGTGCCAGCAGTCAGACTAACAGGGATCCCTATGGCTACACCTTC.

This clone was detected a few times. The chain links TRBV4-1 to TRBJ2-1; tentative D call: TRBD1 (6 bases). V gave up 4 bases and J gave up 3 bases, with 22 bases separating them. The CDR3 contains 18 residues. Germline-derived CDR1 and CDR2 are MGHRA and YSYEKL. The CDR3 nucleotides are TGCGCCAGCAGCCCCGTTTTGAGGGGGTCCCGTCTCTACAATGAGCAGTTCTTC. It translates to CASSPVLRGSRLYNEQFF.

V and J are TRBV5-6 and TRBJ1-1; D unclear. Trimming removed 2 bases from V and 3 bases from J, with 8 bases in between. Germline V CDR1 and CDR2: SGHDT, YYEEEE. The CDR3 consists of 13 residues. CDR3 sequence reads: CASSFSVYTEAFF. The CDR3 DNA sequence: TGTGCCAGCAGCTTCAGTGTCTACACTGAAGCTTTCTTT.

The chain uses TRBV27 and TRBJ2-7; TRBD1 might be the D (6 bases). CDR1 is MNHEY, CDR2 SMNVEV, per germline (reference sequence). The CDR3 has 14 amino acids. V lost 4 bases, J lost 0 bases, and 10 bases lay in between. The CDR3 DNA follows: TGTGCCAGCAGTTCAACGACAGGCTCCTACGAGCAGTACTTC. Translation: CASSSTTGSYEQYF.

This rearrangement joins TRBV28 to TRBJ2-2; 8 positions agree with TRBD1. Germline V gene data show CDR1 as MDHEN and CDR2 as SYDVKM. The junction had 9 bases not matched to a gene; V was cut back by 7 bases and J by 2 bases. The CDR3 sequence is 16 residues long. CDR3 sequence: CASTPFGQGNTGELFF. The DNA for the CDR3 is TGTGCCAGCACCCCATTCGGACAGGGAAACACCGGGGAGCTGTTTTTT.

The rearrangement links TRBV7-3 to TRBJ2-7; 7 bases match TRBD2. Germline CDR1 is SGHTA and CDR2 is FQGTGA. The J segment lost 3 bases and the V segment lost 5 bases, leaving 4 bases of the junction unmatched. CDR3 length equals 13 residues. The CDR3 DNA sequence: TGTGCCAGCAGCCTAGGACTAGACTACGAGCAGTACTTC. This codes for CASSLGLDYEQYF.

The chain carries TRBV28 and TRBJ2-2; TRBD2 matches at 8 bases. V trimming: 6 bases; J trimming: 5 bases; junction bases outside the gene matches: 17. Germline V gene sequence: CDR1 MDHEN, CDR2 SYDVKM. The CDR3 extends over 18 amino acids. CDR3 amino acids: CASSPAWRLASGTGELFF. The CDR3 DNA sequence: TGTGCCAGCAGCCCTGCCTGGAGACTAGCGTCGGGAACCGGGGAGCTGTTTTTT.

The V gene is TRBV7-9, the J gene TRBJ1-2, with 7 bases matching TRBD1. The germline gives CDR1 SEHNR, CDR2 FQNEAQ (reference sequence). The CDR3 extends over 14 amino acids. Trimming at V came to 5 bases and at J to 6 bases, leaving 9 bases not matched to a gene. CDR3 sequence reads: CASSQITGENGYTF. The CDR3 coding sequence is TGTGCCAGCAGCCAGATCACAGGGGAGAATGGCTACACCTTC.

V and J are TRBV3-1 (or the pseudogene TRBV3-2) and TRBJ1-1; D uncertain. Trimming left V 4 bases short and J 4 bases short, with 7 bases between. Germline assignment: CDR1 LGHDT and CDR2 YNNKEL (reference sequence). The CDR3 has 12 amino acids. The CDR3 region is CASSLLSTEAFF. The CDR3 nucleotides are TGTGCCAGCAGCCTGCTCAGCACTGAAGCTTTCTTT.

The chain combines TRBV24-1 with TRBJ1-3; 10 bases match TRBD1. V gave up 4 bases and J gave up 4 bases; unmatched junction bases: 15. Germline V gives CDR1 KGHDR, CDR2 SFDVKD. This CDR3 is built from 19 residues. CDR3 sequence: CATSDGTWDRGGRGNTIYF. The DNA of the CDR3 is TGTGCCACCAGTGACGGGACCTGGGACAGGGGAGGTAGGGGAAACACCATATATTTT.

The chain is built from TRBV9 and TRBJ1-2; 10 bases map to TRBD1. CDR1 is SGDLS and CDR2 is YYNGEE in the germline V gene. This CDR3 comprises 16 residues. The J segment lost 3 bases and the V segment lost 2 bases, leaving 7 bases of the junction unmatched. This chain's CDR3 is CASSVEPGQGHYGYTF. In DNA form, the CDR3 reads TGTGCCAGCAGCGTCGAACCGGGACAGGGGCACTATGGCTACACCTTC.

The rearrangement uses TRBV5-4 and TRBJ2-7; D is possibly TRBD1 (6 bases). V lost 0 bases to trimming and J lost 0 bases, with 7 bases between them. The CDR3 sequence is 14 residues long. Looked up from germline, CDR1 is SGHNT and CDR2 is YYREEE (reference sequence). Here the CDR3 reads CASSLARGSYEQYF. As DNA, the CDR3 is TGTGCCAGCAGCTTGGCCAGGGGCTCCTACGAGCAGTACTTC. Complete variable domain (other parts from reference TRBV5-4 and TRBJ2-7): ETGVTQSPTHLIKTRGQQVTLRCSSQSGHNTVSWYQQALGQGPQFIFQYYREEENGRGNFPPRFSGLQFPNYSSELNVNALELDDSALYLCASSLARGSYEQYFGPGTRLTVT.

The chain is built from TRBV2 and TRBJ1-1; TRBD1 aligns across 7 bases. Trimming at V came to 6 bases and at J to 0 bases, leaving 1 base not matched to a gene. The V gene's germline CDR1 is SNHLY and CDR2 FYNNEI. CDR3 length: 13 residues. CDR3 sequence (DNA): TGTGCCAGCAGGGGACAGATGAACACTGAAGCTTTCTTT. Protein sequence: CASRGQMNTEAFF.

V usage is TRBV28 and J usage is TRBJ1-1, with TRBD1 matching over 8 bases. The germline V gene has CDR1 MDHEN and CDR2 SYDVKM. V lost 6 bases to trimming and J lost 4 bases; unmatched junction nucleotides: 4. CDR3 length: 13 amino acids. CDR3 sequence reads: CASSPGTGTEAFF. DNA for the CDR3: TGTGCCAGCAGCCCCGGGACAGGCACTGAAGCTTTCTTT.

The chain recombines TRBV27 with TRBJ2-1; tentatively, D is TRBD1 (5 bases). Germline loops: CDR1 MNHEY, CDR2 SMNVEV (reference sequence). The CDR3 runs to 12 residues. Deletions cut 3 bases from V and 10 bases from J, with 10 bases between. The CDR3 coding sequence is TGTGCCAGCAGTTTCCCAGGGAAAGAGCAGTTCTTC. It translates to CASSFPGKEQFF.